This T cell receptor beta chain came from a study of shared clonotypes between healthy human individuals. Overall study results and limits: Genetic and exposure-history diversity was limited by the small donor number.

About this clone itself: Its specificity is not known.

V was clipped by 3 bases and J by 5 bases, with 11 bases between them. The germline V gene encodes CDR1 KGHSH and CDR2 LQKENI. The CDR3 covers 14 residues. The protocol was immunoSEQ multiplex PCR, while the TCRdb copy is restricted to in-frame clones and leaves out a portion. The sample has under 600,000 clones, around 95% seen once; the top ten hold 0.05% to 0.07%. This receptor was obtained from a woman younger than 45 in good health. The chain couples TRBV18 to TRBJ1-5; D is unresolved. Sequenced material: naive CD4+ T cells sorted from blood. As to subset: CD45RA+ positively selected. The CDR3 coding sequence is TGTGCCAGCTCACCGCAGGAAAGCGATCAGCCCCAGCATTTT. As protein: CASSPQESDQPQHF.